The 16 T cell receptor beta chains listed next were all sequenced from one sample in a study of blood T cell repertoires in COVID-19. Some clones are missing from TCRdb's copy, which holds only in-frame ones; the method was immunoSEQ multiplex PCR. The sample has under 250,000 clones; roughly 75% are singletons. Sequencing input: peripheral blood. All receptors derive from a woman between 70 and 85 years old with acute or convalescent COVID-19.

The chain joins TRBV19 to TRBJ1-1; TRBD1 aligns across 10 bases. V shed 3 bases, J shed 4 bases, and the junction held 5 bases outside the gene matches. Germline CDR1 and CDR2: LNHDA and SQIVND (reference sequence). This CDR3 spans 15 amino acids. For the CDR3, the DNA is TGTGCCAGTAGTATCGGGACAGGGGTGCCCACTGAAGCTTTCTTT. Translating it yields CASSIGTGVPTEAFF.

The CDR3 bases are TGTGCCAGCTCACCCTCGCAGGGGGAATTAGCTGAAGCTTTCTTT. Translated: CASSPSQGELAEAFF. V usage is TRBV18 and J usage is TRBJ1-1; 7 bases are a match to TRBD1. The junction had 10 bases not matched to a gene; V was cut back by 3 bases and J by 6 bases. This CDR3 is 15 amino acids long. Germline loops: CDR1 KGHSH, CDR2 LQKENI.

The CDR3 DNA is TGTGCCAGCAGCTTAGTTTTAAATCAGCCCCAGCATTTT. The encoded protein is CASSLVLNQPQHF. This chain links TRBV7-2 with TRBJ1-5; D is ambiguous. The germline V gene has CDR1 SGHTA and CDR2 FQGNSA. Deletions cut 1 base from V and 4 bases from J, with 5 bases between. CDR3 length: 13 residues.

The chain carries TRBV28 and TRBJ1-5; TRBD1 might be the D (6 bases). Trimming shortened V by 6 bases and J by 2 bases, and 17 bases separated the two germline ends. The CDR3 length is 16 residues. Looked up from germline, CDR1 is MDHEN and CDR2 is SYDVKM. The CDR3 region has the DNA TGTGCCAGCAGAACTCTCGGGGGGCTGGGCAATCAGCCCCAGCATTTT. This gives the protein CASRTLGGLGNQPQHF. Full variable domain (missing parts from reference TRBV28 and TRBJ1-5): DVKVTQSSRYLVKRTGEKVFLECVQDMDHENMFWYRQDPGLGLRLIYFSYDVKMKEKGDIPEGYSVSREKKERFSLILESASTNQTSMYLCASRTLGGLGNQPQHFGDGTRLSIL.

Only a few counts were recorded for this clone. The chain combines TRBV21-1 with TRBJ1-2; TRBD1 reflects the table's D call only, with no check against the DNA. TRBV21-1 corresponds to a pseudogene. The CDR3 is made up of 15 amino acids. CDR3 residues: CASSHTGAASYGYTF. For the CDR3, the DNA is TGTGCCAGCAGCCACACAGGGGCGGCGTCCTATGGCTACACCTTC.

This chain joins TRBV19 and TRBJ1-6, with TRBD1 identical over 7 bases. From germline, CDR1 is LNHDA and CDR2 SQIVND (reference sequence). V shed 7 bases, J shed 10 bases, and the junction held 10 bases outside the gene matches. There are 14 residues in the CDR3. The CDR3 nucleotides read TGTGCCAGTACGAAACAGGGGTTGGGATCACCCCTCCACTTT. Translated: CASTKQGLGSPLHF.

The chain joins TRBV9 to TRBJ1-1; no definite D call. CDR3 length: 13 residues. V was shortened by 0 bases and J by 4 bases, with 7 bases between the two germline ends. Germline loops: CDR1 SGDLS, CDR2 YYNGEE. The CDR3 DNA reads TGTGCCAGCAGCGTAGAGCCCCGCACTGAAGCTTTCTTT. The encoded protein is CASSVEPRTEAFF.

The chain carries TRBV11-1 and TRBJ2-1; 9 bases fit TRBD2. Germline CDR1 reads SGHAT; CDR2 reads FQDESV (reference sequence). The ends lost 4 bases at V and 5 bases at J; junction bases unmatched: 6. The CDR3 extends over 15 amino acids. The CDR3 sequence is CASSYSGSPHNEQFF. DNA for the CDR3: TGTGCCAGCAGCTATAGCGGGAGTCCCCACAATGAGCAGTTCTTC.

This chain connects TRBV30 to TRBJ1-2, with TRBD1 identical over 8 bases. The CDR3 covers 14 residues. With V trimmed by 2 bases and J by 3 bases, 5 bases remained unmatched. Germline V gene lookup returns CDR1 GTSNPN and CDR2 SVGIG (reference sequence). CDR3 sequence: CAWSSQGAYYGYTF. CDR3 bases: TGTGCCTGGAGTTCCCAGGGGGCTTACTATGGCTACACCTTC.

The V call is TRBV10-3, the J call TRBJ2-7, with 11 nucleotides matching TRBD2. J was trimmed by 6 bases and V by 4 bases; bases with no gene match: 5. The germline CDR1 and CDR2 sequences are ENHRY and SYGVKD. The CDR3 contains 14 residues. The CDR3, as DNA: TGTGCCATCAGTGCACTAGCGGGAGAAGCCGAGCAGTACTTC. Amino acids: CAISALAGEAEQYF.

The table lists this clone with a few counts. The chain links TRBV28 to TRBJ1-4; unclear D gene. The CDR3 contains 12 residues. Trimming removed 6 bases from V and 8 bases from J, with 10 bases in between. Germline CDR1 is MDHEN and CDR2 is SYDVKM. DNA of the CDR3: TGTGCCAGCAGCCGACAAGTGGAAAAACTGTTTTTT. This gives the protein CASSRQVEKLFF.

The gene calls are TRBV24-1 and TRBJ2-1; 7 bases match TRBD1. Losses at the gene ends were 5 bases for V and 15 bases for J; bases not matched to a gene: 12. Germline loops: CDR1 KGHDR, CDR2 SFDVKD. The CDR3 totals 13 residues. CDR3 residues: CATSASDRVNAFF. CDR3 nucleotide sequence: TGTGCCACCAGTGCCTCAGACAGGGTCAACGCGTTCTTC.

In nucleotides, the CDR3 is TGTGCCAGCAGGAACCGGGACAGGGGCTATACTGAGCAGTTCTTC. Translated: CASRNRDRGYTEQFF. J is TRBJ2-1 and V is TRBV5-4, with TRBD1 matching 10 bases. Germline V CDR1 and CDR2: SGHNT, YYREEE (reference sequence). CDR3 size: 15 residues. With 5 bases clipped from V and 9 bases from J, the junction kept 11 bases outside the gene matches.

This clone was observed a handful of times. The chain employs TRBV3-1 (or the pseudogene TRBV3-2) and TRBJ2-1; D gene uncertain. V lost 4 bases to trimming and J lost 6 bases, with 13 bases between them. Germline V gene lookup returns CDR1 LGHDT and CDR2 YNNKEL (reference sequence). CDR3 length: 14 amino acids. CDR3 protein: CASSRRVVSNEQFF. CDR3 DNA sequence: TGTGCCAGCAGCCGAAGAGTAGTCTCCAATGAGCAGTTCTTC.

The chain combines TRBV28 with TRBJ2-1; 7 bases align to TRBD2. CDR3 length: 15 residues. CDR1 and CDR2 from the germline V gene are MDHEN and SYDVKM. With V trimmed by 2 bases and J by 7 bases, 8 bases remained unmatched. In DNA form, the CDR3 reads TGTGCCAGCAGTTTAAGCGGGAAAAAAGGGAATGAGCAGTTCTTC. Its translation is CASSLSGKKGNEQFF.

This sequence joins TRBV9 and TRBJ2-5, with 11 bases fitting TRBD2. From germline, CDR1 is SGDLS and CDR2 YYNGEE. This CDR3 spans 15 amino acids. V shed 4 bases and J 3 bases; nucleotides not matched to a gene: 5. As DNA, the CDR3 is TGTGCCAGCAGCCCCCGACTAGCGGGAAAAGAGACCCAGTACTTC. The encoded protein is CASSPRLAGKETQYF.